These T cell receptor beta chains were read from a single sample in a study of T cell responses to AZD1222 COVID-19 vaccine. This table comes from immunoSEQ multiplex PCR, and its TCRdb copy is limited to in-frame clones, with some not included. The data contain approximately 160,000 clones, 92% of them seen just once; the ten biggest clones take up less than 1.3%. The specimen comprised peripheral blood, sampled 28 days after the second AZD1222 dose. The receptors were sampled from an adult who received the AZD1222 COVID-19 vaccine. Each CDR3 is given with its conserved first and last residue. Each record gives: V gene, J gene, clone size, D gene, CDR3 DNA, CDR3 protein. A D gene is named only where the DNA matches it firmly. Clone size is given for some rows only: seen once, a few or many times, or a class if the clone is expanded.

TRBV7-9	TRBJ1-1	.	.	TGTGCCAGCAGCTTAGTTGGCACCGTCGGCACTGAAGCTTTCTTT	CASSLVGTVGTEAFF
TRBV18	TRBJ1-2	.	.	TGTGCCAGCTCACCTGGGGGGAACTATGGCTACACCTTC	CASSPGGNYGYTF
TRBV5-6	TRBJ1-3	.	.	TGTGCCAGCAGCTTGCGGGGGTCCTCTGGAAACACCATATATTTT	CASSLRGSSGNTIYF
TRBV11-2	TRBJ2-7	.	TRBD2	TGTGCCAGCAGCTTATCTAGCGGTACCTACGAGCAGTACTTC	CASSLSSGTYEQYF
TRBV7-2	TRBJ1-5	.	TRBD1	TGTGCCAGCAGCTGGGGACAGGGCGGGTATCAGCCCCAGCATTTT	CASSWGQGGYQPQHF
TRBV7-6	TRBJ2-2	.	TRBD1	TGTGCCAGCAGCTTACTTCAAACAGGGGGACAGACGGAGCTGTTTTTT	CASSLLQTGGQTELFF
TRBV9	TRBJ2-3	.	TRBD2	TGTGCCAGCAGCGTAGACACCCCGGGACTAGCGGGGGGCACAGATACGCAGTATTTT	CASSVDTPGLAGGTDTQYF
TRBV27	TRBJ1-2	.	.	TGTGCCAGCGGACAATCGGCCGGAGCCTATGGCTACACCTTC	CASGQSAGAYGYTF
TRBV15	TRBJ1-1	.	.	TGTGCCACCAGCAGAGATCCGGGGTACACTGAAGCTTTCTTT	CATSRDPGYTEAFF
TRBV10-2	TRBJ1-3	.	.	TGCGCCAGTCGTAGGGAGTCTGGAAACACCATATATTTT	CASRRESGNTIYF
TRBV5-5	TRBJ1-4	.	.	TGTGCCAGCAGCTTGGGGGGGACACGAACTAATGAAAAACTGTTTTTT	CASSLGGTRTNEKLFF
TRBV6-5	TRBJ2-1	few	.	TGTGCCAGCAGTTACGGTGGGGCCCTCAATGAGCAGTTCTTC	CASSYGGALNEQFF
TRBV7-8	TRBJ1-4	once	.	TGTGCCAGCAGCATCCAAGACAGGCGGGCTGAAAAACTGTTTTTT	CASSIQDRRAEKLFF
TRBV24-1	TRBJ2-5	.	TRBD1	TGTGCCACCTCCCCCGGGACAGGGGTCCAAGAGACCCAGTACTTC	CATSPGTGVQETQYF
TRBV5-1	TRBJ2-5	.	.	TGCGCCAGCAGCTTGTACCGGGGGGAGACCCAGTACTTC	CASSLYRGETQYF
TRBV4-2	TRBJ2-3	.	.	TGTGCCAGCAGCCAAGAAGAATATAGCCTAAATACGCAGTATTTT	CASSQEEYSLNTQYF
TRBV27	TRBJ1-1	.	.	TGTGCCAGCTCGCACTGGCCAGGTGAAGCTTTCTTT	CASSHWPGEAFF
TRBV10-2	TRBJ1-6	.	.	TGCGCCAGCAGTGAGCGGGGGCCTAATTCACCCCTCCACTTT	CASSERGPNSPLHF
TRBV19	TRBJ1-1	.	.	TGTGCCAGTAAGTCAGGGCTGAACACTGAAGCTTTCTTT	CASKSGLNTEAFF
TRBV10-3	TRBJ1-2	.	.	TGTGCCATCAGTCGCGACCTAGAAGCTAACTATGGCTACACCTTC	CAISRDLEANYGYTF
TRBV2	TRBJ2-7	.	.	TGTGCCAGCGGAGGGCCTCGGACCGCCCAGGGCGAGCAGTACTTC	CASGGPRTAQGEQYF
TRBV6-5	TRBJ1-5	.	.	TGTGCCAGCAGTTATGGGCGTCAGCCCCAGCATTTT	CASSYGRQPQHF
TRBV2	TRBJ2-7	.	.	TGTGCCAGCAGTGAAGGAGGGGTCTCCTACGAGCAGTACTTC	CASSEGGVSYEQYF
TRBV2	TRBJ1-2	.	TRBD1	TGTGCCAGCAGTGACGGGCAGGGGGCTAACTATGGCTATACCTTC	CASSDGQGANYGYTF
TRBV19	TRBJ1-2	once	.	TGTGCCAGTAGTATTTGGGGAAAGGATGGCTACACCTTC	CASSIWGKDGYTF
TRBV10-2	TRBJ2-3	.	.	TGCGCCAGCAGTGAGGTGGGCAGAAGCACAGATACGCAGTATTTT	CASSEVGRSTDTQYF
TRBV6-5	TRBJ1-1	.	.	TGTGCCAGCGGGAACACTGAAGCTTTCTTT	CASGNTEAFF
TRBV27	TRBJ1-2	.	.	TGTGCCAGCAGTTTTAGTGGAGACCCAGGCTACACCTTC	CASSFSGDPGYTF
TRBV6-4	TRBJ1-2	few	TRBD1	TGTGCCAGCAGTGACGGACAGGGCCCTTATGGCTACACCTTC	CASSDGQGPYGYTF
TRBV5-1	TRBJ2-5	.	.	TGCGCCAGCAGCTTGCTCCCCGGGGTGGAGACCCAGTACTTC	CASSLLPGVETQYF
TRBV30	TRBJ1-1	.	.	TGTGCCTGGAGTATCGGTATCATGAACACTGAAGCTTTCTTT	CAWSIGIMNTEAFF
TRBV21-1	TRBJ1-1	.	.	TGTGCCAGCAGCAAAGACAGGGGGTGGACTGAAGCTTTCTTT	CASSKDRGWTEAFF
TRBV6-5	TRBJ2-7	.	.	TGTGCCAGCAGTTACTCGAAGTGGGGTAGGGGCCACGAGCAGTACTTC	CASSYSKWGRGHEQYF
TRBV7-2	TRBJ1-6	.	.	TGTGCCAGCAGCTTAAAAGGAACACTTCTCCCCTATAATTCACCCCTCCACTTT	CASSLKGTLLPYNSPLHF
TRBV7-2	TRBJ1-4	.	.	TGTGCCAGCAGCCCCAGGAGGACTCTTGGGGAAAAACTGTTTTTT	CASSPRRTLGEKLFF
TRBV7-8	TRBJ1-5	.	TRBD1	TGTGCCAGCAGCTTAGCCGACAGGGGAGGAGATCAGCCCCAGCATTTT	CASSLADRGGDQPQHF
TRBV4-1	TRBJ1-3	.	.	TGCGCCAGCAGCCAAGATGAGATCCGACCGTCGATCATCTCTGGAAACACCATATATTTT	CASSQDEIRPSIISGNTIYF
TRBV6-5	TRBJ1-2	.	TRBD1	TGTGCCAGCAGTAGGGGACAGGGGGCAAGGGGCTACACCTTC	CASSRGQGARGYTF
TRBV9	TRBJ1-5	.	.	TGTGCCAGCAGCGTCGGATATAGCAATCAGCCCCAGCATTTT	CASSVGYSNQPQHF
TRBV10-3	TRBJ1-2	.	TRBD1	TGTGCCATCAGTGCTGGGGGACAGGGGAATGGCTACACCTTC	CAISAGGQGNGYTF
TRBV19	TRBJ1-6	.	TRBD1	TGTGCCAGTAGAGACAGGGAGTATAATTCACCCCTCCACTTT	CASRDREYNSPLHF
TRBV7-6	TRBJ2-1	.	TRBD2	TGTGCCAGCAGCTTGGCGACTAGCGGGGGATCCGAGCAGTTCTTC	CASSLATSGGSEQFF
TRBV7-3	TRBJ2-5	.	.	TGTGCCCCTAATCCCAGTTGGGCAGTGACGGTTGAGACCCAGTACTTC	CAPNPSWAVTVETQYF
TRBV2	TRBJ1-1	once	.	TGTGCCAGCAGTGGGCAGGGGAGAGCTGAAGCTTTCTTT	CASSGQGRAEAFF
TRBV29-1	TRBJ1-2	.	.	TGCAGCGTTGATAAGGGGCAGGGCTATGGCTACACCTTC	CSVDKGQGYGYTF
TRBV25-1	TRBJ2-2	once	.	TGTGCCAGCAGTGAGTTGGGCGGGACACCTACCGGGGAGCTGTTTTTT	CASSELGGTPTGELFF